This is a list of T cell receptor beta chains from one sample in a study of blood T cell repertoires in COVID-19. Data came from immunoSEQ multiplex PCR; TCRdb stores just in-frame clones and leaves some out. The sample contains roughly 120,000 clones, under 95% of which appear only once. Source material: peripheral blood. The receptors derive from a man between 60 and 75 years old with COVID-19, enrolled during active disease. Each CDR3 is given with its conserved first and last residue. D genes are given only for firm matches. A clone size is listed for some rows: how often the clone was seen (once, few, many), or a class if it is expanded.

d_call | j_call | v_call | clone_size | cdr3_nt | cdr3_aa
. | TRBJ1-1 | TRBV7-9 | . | TGTGCCAGCAGACCGCGAGGGCACATGAACACTGAAGCTTTCTTT | CASRPRGHMNTEAFF
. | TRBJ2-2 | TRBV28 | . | TGTGCCAGCAGCCTCACCGGGGAGCTGTTTTTT | CASSLTGELFF
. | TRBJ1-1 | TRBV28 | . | TGTGCCAGCAGTTTGATGGTAGGAGGGAACACTGAAGCTTTCTTT | CASSLMVGGNTEAFF
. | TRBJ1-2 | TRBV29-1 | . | TGCAGCGTGCAACCCACGGGGGGAGGCTACACCTTC | CSVQPTGGGYTF
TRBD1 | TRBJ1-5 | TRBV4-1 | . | TGCGCCAGCAGCCAAGGGACAGGGATCGGTGGCAATCAGCCCCAGCATTTT | CASSQGTGIGGNQPQHF
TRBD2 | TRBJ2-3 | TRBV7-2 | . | TGTGCCAGCAGCTTCTACTCACTAGCGGGAGAGGATACGCAGTATTTT | CASSFYSLAGEDTQYF
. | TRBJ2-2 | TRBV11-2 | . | TGTGCCAGCAGTACTCCAGGGTGGACCGGGGAGCTGTTTTTT | CASSTPGWTGELFF
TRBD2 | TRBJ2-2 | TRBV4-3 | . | TGCGCCAGCAGCCAAGATTTGCCCAGCGGGGACACCGGGGAGCTGTTTTTT | CASSQDLPSGDTGELFF
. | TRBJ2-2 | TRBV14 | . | TGTGCCAGCAGCCAAGATTTTAATTGGAACACCGGGGAGCTGTTTTTT | CASSQDFNWNTGELFF
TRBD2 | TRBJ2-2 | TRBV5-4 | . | TGTGCCAGCAGTGCCGGGACTAGCGGGAACACCGGGGAGCTGTTTTTT | CASSAGTSGNTGELFF
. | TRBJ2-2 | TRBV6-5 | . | TGTGCCGCGCGGGTTCTCTCGAACACCGGGGAGCTGTTTTTT | CAARVLSNTGELFF
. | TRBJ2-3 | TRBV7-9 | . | TGTGCCAGCAGCTCCATATCCGGGGGCACAGATACGCAGTATTTT | CASSSISGGTDTQYF
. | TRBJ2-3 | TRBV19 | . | TGTGCCAGTAGTACCTTTCTAACAGATACGCAGTATTTT | CASSTFLTDTQYF
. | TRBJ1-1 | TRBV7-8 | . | TGTGCCAGCAGCCCGAGAACAGGGCCGAACACTGAAGCTTTCTTT | CASSPRTGPNTEAFF
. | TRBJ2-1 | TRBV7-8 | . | TGTGCCAGCAGTGCGGTCCTGGGGGGGCACAATGAGCAGTTCTTC | CASSAVLGGHNEQFF
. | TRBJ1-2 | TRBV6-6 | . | TGTGCCAGCAGCAACAGGGACCTGGGTGGCTACACCTTC | CASSNRDLGGYTF
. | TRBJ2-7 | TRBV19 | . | TGTGCCAGTAGTATAAGCATTGAGCGCTACGAGCAGTACTTC | CASSISIERYEQYF
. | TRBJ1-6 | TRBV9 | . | TGTGCCAGCAGCGTAGGAGACAGGAATTCACCCCTCCACTTT | CASSVGDRNSPLHF
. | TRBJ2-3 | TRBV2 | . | TGTGCCAGCAGTGACTCAGGGATGGATACGCAGTATTTT | CASSDSGMDTQYF
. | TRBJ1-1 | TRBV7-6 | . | TGTGCCAGCAGCGCACAGGAAATGAACACTGAAGCTTTCTTT | CASSAQEMNTEAFF
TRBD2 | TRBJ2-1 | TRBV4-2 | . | TGTGCCAGCAGCCAAGAGCTAGCGGGAGGGCGGGGAAATGAGCAGTTCTTC | CASSQELAGGRGNEQFF
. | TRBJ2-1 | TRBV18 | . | TGTGCCAGCTCACCCCAGGACTCCTACAATGAGCAGTTCTTC | CASSPQDSYNEQFF
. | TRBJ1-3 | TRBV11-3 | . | TGTGCCAGCAGCTTAGCTTCGGGAAACACCATATATTTT | CASSLASGNTIYF
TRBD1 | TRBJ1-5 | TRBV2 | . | TGTGCCAGCAAGACAGGGACTTTGGAGCCCCAGCATTTT | CASKTGTLEPQHF
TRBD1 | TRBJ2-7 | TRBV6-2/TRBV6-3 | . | TGTGCCAGCAGCCCCGGACAGGGGGCCATCCCCTACGAGCAGTACTTC | CASSPGQGAIPYEQYF
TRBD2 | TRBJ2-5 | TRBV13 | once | TGTGCCAGCAGCTTGGCGGGAGAGGGCCAAGAGACCCAGTACTTC | CASSLAGEGQETQYF
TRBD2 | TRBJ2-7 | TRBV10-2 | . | TGCGCCAGCAGGGGGTCGCTAGCGGGAATCTTTACCTACGAGCAGTACTTC | CASRGSLAGIFTYEQYF
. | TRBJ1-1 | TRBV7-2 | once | TGTGCCAGCAGCCCTGTCAGGGGAGAGACTGAAGCTTTCTTT | CASSPVRGETEAFF
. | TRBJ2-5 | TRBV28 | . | TGTGCCAGCACTCAGGGGCAAGAGACCCAGTACTTC | CASTQGQETQYF
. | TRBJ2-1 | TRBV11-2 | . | TGTGCCAGCAGCGAGGTCGTGGTTTACAATGAGCAGTTCTTC | CASSEVVVYNEQFF
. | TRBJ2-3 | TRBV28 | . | TGTGCCAGCAGTTTAGCGGCAGGGGCCCCTAGCACAGATACGCAGTATTTT | CASSLAAGAPSTDTQYF
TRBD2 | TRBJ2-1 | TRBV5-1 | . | TGCGCCAGCAGCTTACCCGGGACTAGCGGGAACAATGAGCAGTTCTTC | CASSLPGTSGNNEQFF
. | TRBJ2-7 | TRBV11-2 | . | TGTGCCAGCAGCCCTAGTGGCGGGTACTCCTACGAGCAGTACTTC | CASSPSGGYSYEQYF
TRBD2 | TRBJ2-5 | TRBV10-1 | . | TGCGCCAGCCAGCGGGAGGGCCAGGAGACCCAGTACTTC | CASQREGQETQYF
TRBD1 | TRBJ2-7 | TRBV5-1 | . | TGCGCCAGCAGCTTGGGGACAGGTACTCCCTACGAGCAGTACTTC | CASSLGTGTPYEQYF
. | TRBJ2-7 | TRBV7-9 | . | TGTGCCGCAGGGGCGGTCTCCTACGAGCAGTACTTC | CAAGAVSYEQYF
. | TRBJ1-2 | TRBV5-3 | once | TGTGCCAGAGGGAAGGGGCGACCTGGCTACACCTTC | CARGKGRPGYTF
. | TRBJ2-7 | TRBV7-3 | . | TGTGCCAGCAGCTTAGGGCGCGGGAAGTCCTACGAGCAGTACTTC | CASSLGRGKSYEQYF
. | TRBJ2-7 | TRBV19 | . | TGTGCCAGTAGTCGGGGGACGGCTTCCTACGAGCAGTACTTC | CASSRGTASYEQYF